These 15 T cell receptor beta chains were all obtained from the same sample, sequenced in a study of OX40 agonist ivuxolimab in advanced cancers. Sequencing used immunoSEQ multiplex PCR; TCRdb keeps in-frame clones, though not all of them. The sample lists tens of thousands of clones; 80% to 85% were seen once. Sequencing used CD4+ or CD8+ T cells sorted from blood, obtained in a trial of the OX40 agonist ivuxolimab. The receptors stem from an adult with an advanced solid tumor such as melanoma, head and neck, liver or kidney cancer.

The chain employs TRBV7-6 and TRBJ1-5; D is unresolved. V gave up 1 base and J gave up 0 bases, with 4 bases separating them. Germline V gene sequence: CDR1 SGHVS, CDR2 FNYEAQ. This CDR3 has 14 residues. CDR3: CASSLGDSNQPQHF. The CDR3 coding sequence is TGTGCCAGCAGCTTAGGTGATAGCAATCAGCCCCAGCATTTT. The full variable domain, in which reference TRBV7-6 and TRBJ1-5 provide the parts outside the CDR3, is GAGVSQSPRYKVTKRGQDVALRCDPISGHVSLYWYRQALGQGPEFLTYFNYEAQQDKSGLPNDRFSAERPEGSISTLTIQRTEQRDSAMYRCASSLGDSNQPQHFGDGTRLSIL.

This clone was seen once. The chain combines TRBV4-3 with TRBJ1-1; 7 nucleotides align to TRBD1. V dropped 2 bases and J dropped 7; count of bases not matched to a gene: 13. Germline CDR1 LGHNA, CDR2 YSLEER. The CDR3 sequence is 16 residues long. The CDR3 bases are TGCGCCAGCAGCCAATCACCCGGGACAGTTACGAGTGAAGCTTTCTTT. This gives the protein CASSQSPGTVTSEAFF.

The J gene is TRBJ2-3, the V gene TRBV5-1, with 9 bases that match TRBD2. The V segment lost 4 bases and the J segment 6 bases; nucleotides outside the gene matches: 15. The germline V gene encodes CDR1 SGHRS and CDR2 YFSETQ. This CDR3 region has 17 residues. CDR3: CASSQINIAGVEDTQYF. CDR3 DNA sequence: TGCGCCAGCAGCCAGATAAACATAGCGGGGGTGGAGGATACGCAGTATTTT. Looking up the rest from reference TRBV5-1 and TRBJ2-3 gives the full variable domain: KAGVTQTPRYLIKTRGQQVTLSCSPISGHRSVSWYQQTPGQGLQFLFEYFSETQRNKGNFPGRFSGRQFSNSRSEMNVSTLELGDSALYLCASSQINIAGVEDTQYFGPGTRLTVL.

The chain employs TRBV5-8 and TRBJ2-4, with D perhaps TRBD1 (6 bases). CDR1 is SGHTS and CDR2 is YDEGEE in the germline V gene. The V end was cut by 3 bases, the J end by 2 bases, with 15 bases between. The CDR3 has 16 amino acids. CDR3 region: CASSYMDGQPKNIQYF. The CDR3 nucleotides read TGTGCCAGCAGCTACATGGACGGACAGCCCAAAAACATTCAGTACTTC.

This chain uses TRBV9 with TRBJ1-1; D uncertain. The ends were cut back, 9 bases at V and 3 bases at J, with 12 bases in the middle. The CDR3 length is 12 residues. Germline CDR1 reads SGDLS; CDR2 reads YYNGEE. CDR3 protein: CATGGGDTEAFF. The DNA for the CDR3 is TGTGCCACCGGAGGAGGTGACACTGAAGCTTTCTTT.

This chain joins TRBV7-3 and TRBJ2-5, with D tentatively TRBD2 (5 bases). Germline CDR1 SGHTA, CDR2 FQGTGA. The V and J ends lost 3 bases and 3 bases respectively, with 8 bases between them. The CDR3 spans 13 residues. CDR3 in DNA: TGTGCCAGCAGCTTCGGGCGGGAAGAGACCCAGTACTTC. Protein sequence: CASSFGREETQYF. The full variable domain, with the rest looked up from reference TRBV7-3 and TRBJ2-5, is GAGVSQTPSNKVTEKGKYVELRCDPISGHTALYWYRQSLGQGPEFLIYFQGTGAADDSGLPNDRFFAVRPEGSVSTLKIQRTERGDSAVYLCASSFGREETQYFGPGTRLLVL.

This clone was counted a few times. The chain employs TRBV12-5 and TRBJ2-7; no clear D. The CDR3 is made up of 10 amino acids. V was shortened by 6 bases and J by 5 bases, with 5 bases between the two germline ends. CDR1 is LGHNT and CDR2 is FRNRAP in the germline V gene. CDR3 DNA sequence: TGTGCTAGTGGCGGTGACGAGCAGTACTTC. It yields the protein CASGGDEQYF.

The CDR3 bases are TGTGCCAGCAGCTCCGAGGTTCCAAACACCGGGGAGCTGTTTTTT. Protein product: CASSSEVPNTGELFF. The chain employs TRBV11-3 and TRBJ2-2; no definite D call. Between the trimmed V and J ends, which lost 4 bases and 2 bases, there was a span of 11 bases. Germline CDR1 and CDR2: SGHNT and YENEEA. The CDR3 is made up of 15 amino acids.

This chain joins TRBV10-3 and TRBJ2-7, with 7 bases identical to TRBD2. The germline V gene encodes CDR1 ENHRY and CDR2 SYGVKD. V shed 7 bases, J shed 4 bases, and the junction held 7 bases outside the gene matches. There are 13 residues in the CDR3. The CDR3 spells CAINPGEGYEQYF. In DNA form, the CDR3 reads TGTGCCATCAATCCCGGGGAGGGATACGAGCAGTACTTC.

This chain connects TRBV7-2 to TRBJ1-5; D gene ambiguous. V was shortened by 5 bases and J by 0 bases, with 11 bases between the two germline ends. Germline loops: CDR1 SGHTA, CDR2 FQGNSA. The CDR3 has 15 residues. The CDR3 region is CASSAWTDSNQPQHF. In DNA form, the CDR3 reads TGTGCCAGCAGCGCCTGGACGGATAGCAATCAGCCCCAGCATTTT.

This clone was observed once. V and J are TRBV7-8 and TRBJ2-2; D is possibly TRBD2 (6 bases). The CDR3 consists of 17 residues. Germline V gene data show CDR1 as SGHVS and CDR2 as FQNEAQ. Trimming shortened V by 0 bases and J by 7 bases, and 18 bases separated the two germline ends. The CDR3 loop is CASSLAETGLGGGELFF. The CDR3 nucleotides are TGTGCCAGCAGCTTAGCCGAAACGGGACTGGGCGGCGGGGAGCTGTTTTTT.

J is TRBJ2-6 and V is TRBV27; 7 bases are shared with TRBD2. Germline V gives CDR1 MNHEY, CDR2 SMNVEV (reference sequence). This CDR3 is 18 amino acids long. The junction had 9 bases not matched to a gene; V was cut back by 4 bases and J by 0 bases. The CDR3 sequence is CASSSTAGGFSGANVLTF. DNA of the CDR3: TGTGCCAGCAGTTCTACCGCCGGGGGGTTCTCTGGGGCCAACGTCCTGACTTTC.

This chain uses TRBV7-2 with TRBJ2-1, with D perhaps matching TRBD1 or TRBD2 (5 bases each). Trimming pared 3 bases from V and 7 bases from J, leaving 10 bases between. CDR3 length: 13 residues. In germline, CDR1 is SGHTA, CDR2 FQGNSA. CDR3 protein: CASSLRGANEQFF. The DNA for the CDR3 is TGTGCCAGCAGCTTGAGGGGCGCGAATGAGCAGTTCTTC.

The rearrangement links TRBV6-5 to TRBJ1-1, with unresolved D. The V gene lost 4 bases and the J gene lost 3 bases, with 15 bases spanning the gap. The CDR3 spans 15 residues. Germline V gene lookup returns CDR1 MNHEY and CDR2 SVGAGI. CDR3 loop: CASSLLGHGDTEAFF. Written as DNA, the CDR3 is TGTGCCAGCAGTTTATTAGGGCATGGAGACACTGAAGCTTTCTTT.

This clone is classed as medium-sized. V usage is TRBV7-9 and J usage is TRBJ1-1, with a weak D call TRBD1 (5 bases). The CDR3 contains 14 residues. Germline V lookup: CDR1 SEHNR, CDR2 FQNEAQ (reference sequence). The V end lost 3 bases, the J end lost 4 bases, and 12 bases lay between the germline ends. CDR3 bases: TGTGCCAGCAGCTTGGGAGGGGCCGTCACTGAAGCTTTCTTT. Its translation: CASSLGGAVTEAFF. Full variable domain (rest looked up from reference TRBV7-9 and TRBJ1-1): DTGVSQNPRHKITKRGQNVTFRCDPISEHNRLYWYRQTLGQGPEFLTYFQNEAQLEKSRLLSDRFSAERPKGSFSTLEIQRTEQGDSAMYLCASSLGGAVTEAFFGQGTRLTVV.